These T cell receptor beta chains were read from a single sample in a study of Ad26.COV2.S vaccination and SARS-CoV-2 variants. TCRdb keeps only in-frame clones here, not all; method: immunoSEQ multiplex PCR. Among approximately 500,000 clones listed, around 85% were seen once. This specimen was peripheral blood, taken in a trial of Ad26.COV2.S vaccine versus placebo. These receptors all come from a person between 18 and 65 years old who received the Ad26.COV2.S COVID-19 vaccine or a placebo. Both conserved end residues are trimmed from each CDR3. The order of the fields is CDR3 protein, V gene.

cdr3_aa: ASSKRTGRLEQY
v_call: TRBV6-5

cdr3_aa: ASSPRNMNTEAF
v_call: TRBV5-1

cdr3_aa: ASSLASGALYTEAF
v_call: TRBV7-6

cdr3_aa: ASSQEVRSTEAF
v_call: TRBV14

cdr3_aa: ASSVATSGELF
v_call: TRBV9

cdr3_aa: AGRHASSYEQY
v_call: TRBV2

cdr3_aa: ASSAGTGWSTGELF
v_call: TRBV27

cdr3_aa: ASSQGNDSPLH
v_call: TRBV3-1/TRBV3-2

cdr3_aa: ASSPTGAREKLF
v_call: TRBV7-2

cdr3_aa: ASSFVSPGTDTQY
v_call: TRBV28

cdr3_aa: ASSSPGGTVNTGELF
v_call: TRBV11-3

cdr3_aa: ASKSGTGWHEQY
v_call: TRBV6-5

cdr3_aa: ASSNDPNSNQPQH
v_call: TRBV9

cdr3_aa: ASSVGGATGELF
v_call: TRBV9

cdr3_aa: ASSWEGEQY
v_call: TRBV6-2/TRBV6-3

cdr3_aa: ASSYSNRGRREQY
v_call: TRBV6-2/TRBV6-3

cdr3_aa: ATSRGDAGEQY
v_call: TRBV24-1

cdr3_aa: ASSLKGFGRAGARETQY
v_call: TRBV7-2

cdr3_aa: AIRETGISYGYT
v_call: TRBV10-3

cdr3_aa: ASSLVGEQY
v_call: TRBV6-2/TRBV6-3

cdr3_aa: ASSGIYNSPLH
v_call: TRBV28

cdr3_aa: ASSRTQGSSYNSPLH
v_call: TRBV4-2

cdr3_aa: ASSIVERGTDTQY
v_call: TRBV19

cdr3_aa: AWSLAGVADTQY
v_call: TRBV30

cdr3_aa: ASSVTGVATNEKLF
v_call: TRBV19

cdr3_aa: ASSSTSLYNEQF
v_call: TRBV19

cdr3_aa: ASSSFLSRGTDTQY
v_call: TRBV11-2

cdr3_aa: ASSPRARSYNEQF
v_call: TRBV19

cdr3_aa: ASSQALSSTDTQY
v_call: TRBV3-1/TRBV3-2

cdr3_aa: AWSVDETQY
v_call: TRBV30

cdr3_aa: ASSSPRGHTDTQY
v_call: TRBV6-5

cdr3_aa: ASSLAGGDTQY
v_call: TRBV4-3

cdr3_aa: ARMGPMGSDTQY
v_call: TRBV5-4

cdr3_aa: ASSETSYEQF
v_call: TRBV10-2

cdr3_aa: ASRSGGAEAF
v_call: TRBV28